A single T cell receptor (beta chain) is shown here with its context. Its target is unknown. The data were taken from a study of shared clonotypes between healthy human individuals. Whole-study findings and limits: Roughly 4.6% of naive CD4 clonotypes were common to a few donors.

Each subset's genomic DNA was split evenly across several immunoSEQ plates. The protocol was immunoSEQ multiplex PCR, while the TCRdb copy is restricted to in-frame clones and leaves out a portion. The profile covers approximately 2.5 million clones, with just over 90% appearing a single time and more than 0.12% taken by the ten largest. The CDR3 extends over 14 amino acids. V shed 2 bases, J shed 3 bases, and the junction held 3 bases outside the gene matches. Germline V gene lookup returns CDR1 SGHNT and CDR2 YYREEE (reference sequence). The sequence derives from a man between 18 and 35 years old in good health. This chain connects TRBV5-4 to TRBJ2-3, with 7 positions matching TRBD2. The sequencing sample was made of naive CD4+ T cells sorted from blood. Subset reported: CD45RA+ positively selected. CDR3 sequence: CASSFRRETDTQYF. In DNA form, the CDR3 reads TGTGCCAGCAGCTTTCGGCGGGAGACAGATACGCAGTATTTT.